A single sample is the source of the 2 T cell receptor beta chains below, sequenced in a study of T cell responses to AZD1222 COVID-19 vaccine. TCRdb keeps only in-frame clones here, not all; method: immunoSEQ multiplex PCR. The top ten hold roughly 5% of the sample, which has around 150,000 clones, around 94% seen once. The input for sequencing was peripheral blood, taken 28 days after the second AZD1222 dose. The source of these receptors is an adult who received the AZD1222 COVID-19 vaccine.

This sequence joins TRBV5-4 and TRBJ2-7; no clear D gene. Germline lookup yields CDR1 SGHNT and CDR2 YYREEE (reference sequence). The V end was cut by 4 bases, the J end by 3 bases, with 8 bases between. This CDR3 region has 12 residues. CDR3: CASSLEYYEQYF. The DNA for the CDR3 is TGTGCCAGCAGCCTGGAGTACTACGAGCAGTACTTC.

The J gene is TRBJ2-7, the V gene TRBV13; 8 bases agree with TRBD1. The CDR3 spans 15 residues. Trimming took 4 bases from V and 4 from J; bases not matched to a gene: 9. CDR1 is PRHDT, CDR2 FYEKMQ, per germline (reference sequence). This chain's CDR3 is CASSSSGQAVYEQYF. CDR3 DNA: TGTGCCAGCAGCTCCTCGGGACAGGCCGTATACGAGCAGTACTTC.